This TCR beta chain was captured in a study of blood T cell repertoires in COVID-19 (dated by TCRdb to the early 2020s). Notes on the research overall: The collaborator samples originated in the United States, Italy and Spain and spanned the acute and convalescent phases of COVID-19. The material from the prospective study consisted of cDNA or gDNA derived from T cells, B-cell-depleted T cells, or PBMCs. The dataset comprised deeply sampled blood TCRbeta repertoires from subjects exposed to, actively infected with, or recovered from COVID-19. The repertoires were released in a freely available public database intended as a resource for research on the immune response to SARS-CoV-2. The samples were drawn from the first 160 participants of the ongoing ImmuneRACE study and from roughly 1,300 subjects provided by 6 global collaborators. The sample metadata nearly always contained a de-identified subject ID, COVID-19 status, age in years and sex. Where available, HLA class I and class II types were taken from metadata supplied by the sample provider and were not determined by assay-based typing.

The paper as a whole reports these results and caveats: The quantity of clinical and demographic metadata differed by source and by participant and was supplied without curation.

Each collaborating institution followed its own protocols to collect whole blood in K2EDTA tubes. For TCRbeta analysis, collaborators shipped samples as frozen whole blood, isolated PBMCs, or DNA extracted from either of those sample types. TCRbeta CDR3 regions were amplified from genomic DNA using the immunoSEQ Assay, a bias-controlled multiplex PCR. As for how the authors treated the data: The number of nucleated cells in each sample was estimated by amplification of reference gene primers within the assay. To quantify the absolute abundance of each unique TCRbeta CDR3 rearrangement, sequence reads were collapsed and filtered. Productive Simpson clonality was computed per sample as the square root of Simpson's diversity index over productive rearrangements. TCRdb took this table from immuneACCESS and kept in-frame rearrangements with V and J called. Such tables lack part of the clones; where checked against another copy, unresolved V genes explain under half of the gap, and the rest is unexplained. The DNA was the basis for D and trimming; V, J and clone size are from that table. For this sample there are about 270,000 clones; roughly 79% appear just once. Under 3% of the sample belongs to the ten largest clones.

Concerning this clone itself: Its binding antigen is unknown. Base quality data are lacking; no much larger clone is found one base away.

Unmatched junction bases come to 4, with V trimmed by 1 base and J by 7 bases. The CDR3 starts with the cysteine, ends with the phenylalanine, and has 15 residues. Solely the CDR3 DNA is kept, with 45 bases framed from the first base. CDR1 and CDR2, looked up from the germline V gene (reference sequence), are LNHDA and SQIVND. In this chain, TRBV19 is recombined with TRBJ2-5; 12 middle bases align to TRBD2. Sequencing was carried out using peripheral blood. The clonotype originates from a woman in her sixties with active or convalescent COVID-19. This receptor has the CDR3 CASSIALAGGATQYF. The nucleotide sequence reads TGTGCCAGTAGTATAGCACTAGCGGGGGGAGCGACCCAGTACTTC. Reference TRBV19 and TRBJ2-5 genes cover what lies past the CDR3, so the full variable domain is DGGITQSPKYLFRKEGQNVTLSCEQNLNHDAMYWYRQDPGQGLRLIYYSQIVNDFQKGDIAEGYSVSREKKESFPLTVTSAQKNPTAFYLCASSIALAGGATQYFGPGTRLLVL.